Included here is one T cell receptor beta chain sequence, with context. What it recognizes is unknown. Germline V gives CDR1 MNHNS, CDR2 SASEGT. Trimming left V 9 bases short and J 3 bases short, with 15 bases between. The CDR3 is made up of 13 amino acids. The sample comes from a study of regulatory T cells. Overall study results and limits: Skewed V and J usage and few unique V-J pairs marked patient repertoires, most in Tregs. Shannon entropy was nonsignificantly lower in patient CD8+ T cells than control CD8+ cells.

Autoimmunity was present in every CD3G-deficient patient, worse in two. Patients, 2 to 39 years old, had expanded memory T-cell proportions. Amplification used 52 TRBV primers and 13 TRBJ primers. Sequenced by immunoSEQ multiplex PCR; TCRdb stores in-frame clones only, minus some. Of some 10,000 clones listed, over 75% are singletons. This chain links TRBV6-1 with TRBJ2-7, with D perhaps matching TRBD2 (6 bases). The origin of this receptor is a person aged 18 to 30 with CD3G deficiency. Sequenced sample: CD8+ T cells sorted from blood. The CDR3: CASTPSGSYEQYF. In DNA form, the CDR3 reads TGTGCCAGTACGCCGTCCGGGAGCTACGAGCAGTACTTC.